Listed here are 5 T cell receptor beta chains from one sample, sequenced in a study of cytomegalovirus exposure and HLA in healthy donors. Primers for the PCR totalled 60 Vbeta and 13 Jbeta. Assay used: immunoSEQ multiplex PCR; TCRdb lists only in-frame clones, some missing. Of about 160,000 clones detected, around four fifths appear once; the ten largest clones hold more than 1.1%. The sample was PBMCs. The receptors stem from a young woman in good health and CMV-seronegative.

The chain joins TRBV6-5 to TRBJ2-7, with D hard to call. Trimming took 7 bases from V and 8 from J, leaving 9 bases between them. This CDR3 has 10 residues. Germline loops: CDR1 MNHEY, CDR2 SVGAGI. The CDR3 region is CASNEAQQYF. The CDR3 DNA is TGTGCCAGCAACGAGGCTCAGCAGTACTTC.

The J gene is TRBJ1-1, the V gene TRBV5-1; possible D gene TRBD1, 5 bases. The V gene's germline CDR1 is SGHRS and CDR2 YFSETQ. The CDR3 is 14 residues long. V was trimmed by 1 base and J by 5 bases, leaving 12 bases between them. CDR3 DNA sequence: TGCGCCAGCAGCTTGAGGCAGGGTGGAACTGAAGCTTTCTTT. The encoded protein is CASSLRQGGTEAFF.

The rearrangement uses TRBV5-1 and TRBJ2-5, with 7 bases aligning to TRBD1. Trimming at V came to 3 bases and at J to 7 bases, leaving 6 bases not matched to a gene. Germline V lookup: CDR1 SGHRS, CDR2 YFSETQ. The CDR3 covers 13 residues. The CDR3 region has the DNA TGCGCCAGCAGCTATACAGGGGCGGCGACCCAGTACTTC. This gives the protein CASSYTGAATQYF.

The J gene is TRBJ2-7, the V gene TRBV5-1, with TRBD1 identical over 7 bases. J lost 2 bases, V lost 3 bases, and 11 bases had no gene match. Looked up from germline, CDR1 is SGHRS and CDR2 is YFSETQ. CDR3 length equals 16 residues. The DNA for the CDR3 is TGCGCCAGCAGCTCTGGACAGGCCGCCTGGGCCTACGAGCAGTACTTC. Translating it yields CASSSGQAAWAYEQYF.

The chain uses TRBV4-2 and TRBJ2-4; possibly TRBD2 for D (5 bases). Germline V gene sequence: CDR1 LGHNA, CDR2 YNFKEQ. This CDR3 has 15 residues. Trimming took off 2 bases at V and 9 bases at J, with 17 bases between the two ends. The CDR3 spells CASSQSPERGSIQYF. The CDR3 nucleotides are TGTGCCAGCAGCCAAAGTCCGGAACGGGGAAGCATTCAGTACTTC.